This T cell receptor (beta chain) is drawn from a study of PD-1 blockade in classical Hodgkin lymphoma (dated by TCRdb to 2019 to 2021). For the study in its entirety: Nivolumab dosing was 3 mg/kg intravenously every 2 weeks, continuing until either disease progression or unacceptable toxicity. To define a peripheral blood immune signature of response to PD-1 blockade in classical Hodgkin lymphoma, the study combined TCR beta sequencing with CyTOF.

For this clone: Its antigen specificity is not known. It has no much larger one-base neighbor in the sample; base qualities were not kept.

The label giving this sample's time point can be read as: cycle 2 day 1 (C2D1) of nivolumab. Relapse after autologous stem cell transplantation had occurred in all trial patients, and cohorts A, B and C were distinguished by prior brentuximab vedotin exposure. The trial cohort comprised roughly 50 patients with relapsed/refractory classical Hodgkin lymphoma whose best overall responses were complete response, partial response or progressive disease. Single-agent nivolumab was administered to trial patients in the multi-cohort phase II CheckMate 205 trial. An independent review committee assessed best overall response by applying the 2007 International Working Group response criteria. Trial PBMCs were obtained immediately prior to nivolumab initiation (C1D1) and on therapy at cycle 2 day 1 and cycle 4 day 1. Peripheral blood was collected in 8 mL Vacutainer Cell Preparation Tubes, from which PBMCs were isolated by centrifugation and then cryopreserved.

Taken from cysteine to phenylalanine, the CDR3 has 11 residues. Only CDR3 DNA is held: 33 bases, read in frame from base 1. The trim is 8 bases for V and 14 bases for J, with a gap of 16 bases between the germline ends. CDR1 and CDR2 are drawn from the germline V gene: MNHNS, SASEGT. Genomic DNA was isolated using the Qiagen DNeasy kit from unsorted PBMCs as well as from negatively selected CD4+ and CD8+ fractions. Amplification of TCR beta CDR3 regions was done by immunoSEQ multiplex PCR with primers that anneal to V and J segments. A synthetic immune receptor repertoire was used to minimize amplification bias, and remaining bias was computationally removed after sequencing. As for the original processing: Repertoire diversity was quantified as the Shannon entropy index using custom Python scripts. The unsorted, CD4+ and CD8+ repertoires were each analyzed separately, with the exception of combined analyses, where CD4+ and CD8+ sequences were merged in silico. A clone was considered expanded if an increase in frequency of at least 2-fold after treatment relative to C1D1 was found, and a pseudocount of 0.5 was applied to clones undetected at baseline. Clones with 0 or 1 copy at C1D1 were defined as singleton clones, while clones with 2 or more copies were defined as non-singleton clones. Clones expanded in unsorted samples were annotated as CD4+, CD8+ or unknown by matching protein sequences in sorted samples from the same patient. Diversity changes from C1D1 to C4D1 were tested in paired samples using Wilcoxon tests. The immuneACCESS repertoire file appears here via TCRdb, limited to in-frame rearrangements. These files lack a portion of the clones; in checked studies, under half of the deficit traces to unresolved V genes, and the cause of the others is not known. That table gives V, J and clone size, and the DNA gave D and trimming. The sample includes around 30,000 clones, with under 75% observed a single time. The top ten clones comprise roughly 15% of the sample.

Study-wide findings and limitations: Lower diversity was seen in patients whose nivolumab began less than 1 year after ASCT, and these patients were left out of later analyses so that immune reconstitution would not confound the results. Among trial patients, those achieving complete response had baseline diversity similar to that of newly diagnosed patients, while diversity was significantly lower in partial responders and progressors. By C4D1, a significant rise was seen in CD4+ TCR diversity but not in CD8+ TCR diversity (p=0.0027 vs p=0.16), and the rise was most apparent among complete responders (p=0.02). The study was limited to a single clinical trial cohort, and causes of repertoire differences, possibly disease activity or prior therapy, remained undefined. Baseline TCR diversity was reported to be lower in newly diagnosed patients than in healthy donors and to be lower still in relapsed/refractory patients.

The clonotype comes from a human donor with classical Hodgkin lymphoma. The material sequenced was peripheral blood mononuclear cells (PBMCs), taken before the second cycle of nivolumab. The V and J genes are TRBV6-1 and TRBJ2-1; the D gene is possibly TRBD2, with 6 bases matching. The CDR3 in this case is CASALGEEKFF. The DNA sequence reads TGTGCCAGCGCACTTGGGGAGGAAAAGTTCTTC.